This T cell receptor beta chain is drawn from a study of cytomegalovirus exposure and HLA in healthy donors. Study results and limitations: In a later analysis, the majority of CMV-associated beta chains seemingly showed HLA restriction.

V lost 2 bases and J 6 bases, leaving 16 bases between the germline ends. The CDR3 runs 15 residues. In germline, CDR1 is SGHTA, CDR2 FQGNSA. As regards this clone: What it binds is not known.

This PCR relied on a set of 60 Vbeta primers and 13 Jbeta primers. Libraries were prepared by immunoSEQ multiplex PCR; TCRdb keeps only in-frame clonotypes and omits some of them. The sample holds around 100,000 clones; approximately 85% are singletons and the top ten take 3.5% to 5%. The material sequenced was PBMCs. The rearrangement joins TRBV7-2 to TRBJ1-2, with D possibly TRBD1 on 6 matching bases. This clonotype was sampled from a man aged 25-45 years in good health and CMV-seronegative. CDR3 sequence: CASSLFMAGDNGYTF. CDR3 DNA: TGTGCCAGCAGCTTATTCATGGCAGGGGATAATGGCTACACCTTC.